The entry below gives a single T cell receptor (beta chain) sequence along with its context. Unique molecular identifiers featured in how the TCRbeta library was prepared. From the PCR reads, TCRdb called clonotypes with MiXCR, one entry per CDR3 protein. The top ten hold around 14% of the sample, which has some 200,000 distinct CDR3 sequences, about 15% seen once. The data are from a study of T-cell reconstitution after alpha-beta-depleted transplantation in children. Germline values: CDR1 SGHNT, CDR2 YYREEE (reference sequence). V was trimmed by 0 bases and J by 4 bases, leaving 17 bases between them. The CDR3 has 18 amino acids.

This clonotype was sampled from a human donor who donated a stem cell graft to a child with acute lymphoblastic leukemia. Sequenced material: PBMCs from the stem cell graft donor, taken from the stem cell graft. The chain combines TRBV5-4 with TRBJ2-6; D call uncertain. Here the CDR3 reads CASSLVGRSPSGANVLTF. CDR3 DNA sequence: TGTGCCAGCAGCTTGGTTGGCAGGTCCCCTTCAGGGGCCAACGTCCTGACTTTC.